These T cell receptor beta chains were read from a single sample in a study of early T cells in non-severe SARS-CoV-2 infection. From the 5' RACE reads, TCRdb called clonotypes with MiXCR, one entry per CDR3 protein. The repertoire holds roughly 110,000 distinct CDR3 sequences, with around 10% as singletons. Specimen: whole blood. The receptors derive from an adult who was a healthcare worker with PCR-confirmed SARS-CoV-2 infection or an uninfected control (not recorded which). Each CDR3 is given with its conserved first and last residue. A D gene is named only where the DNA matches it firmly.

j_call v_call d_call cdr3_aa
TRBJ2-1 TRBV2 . CASRIADSYNEQFF
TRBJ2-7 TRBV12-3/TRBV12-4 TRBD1 CASSFGIGQGPAYEQYF
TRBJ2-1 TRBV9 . CASSVSGRSNEQFF
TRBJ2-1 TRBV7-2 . CASSSAVFTYNEQFF
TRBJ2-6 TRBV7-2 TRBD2 CASSPRSASGSSGANVLTF
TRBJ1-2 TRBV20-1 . CSASGGFYGYTF
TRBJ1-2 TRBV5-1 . CASSYSWSPGYYTF
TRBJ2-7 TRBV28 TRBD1 CASLGQGYEQYF
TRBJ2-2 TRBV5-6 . CASSLFFADTGELFF
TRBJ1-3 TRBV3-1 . CASSPGTADSGNTIYF
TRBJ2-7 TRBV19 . CASSPIGGKGRDEQYF
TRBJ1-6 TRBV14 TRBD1 CASSLGTGANSPLHF
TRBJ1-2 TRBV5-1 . CASSLERGANYGYTF
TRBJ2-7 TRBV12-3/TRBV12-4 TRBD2 CASSFRAGAPHEQYF
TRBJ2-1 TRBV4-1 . CASSLVQSSYNEQFF
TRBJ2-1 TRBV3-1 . CASSRTSNEQFF
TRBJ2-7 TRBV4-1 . CASSLLTLWDEQYF
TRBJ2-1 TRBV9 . CASSVGGISNNEQFF
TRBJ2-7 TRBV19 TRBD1 CASSRKTGGYEQYF
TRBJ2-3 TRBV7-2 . CASSFTVNLDTQYF
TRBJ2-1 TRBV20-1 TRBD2 CSASPSGRAHEQFF
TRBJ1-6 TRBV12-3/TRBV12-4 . CASTSRGIGSPLHF
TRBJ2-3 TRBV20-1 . CSASWRRTDTQYF
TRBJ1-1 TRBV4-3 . CASSLEPSTEAFF
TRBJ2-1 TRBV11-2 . CASLSGLGGHNEQFF
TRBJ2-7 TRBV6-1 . CASSEAHPSYEQYF
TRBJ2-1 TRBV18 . CASSPQTGTRTYNVQFF
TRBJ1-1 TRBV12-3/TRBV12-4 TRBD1 CASKTPGGGEVRVFF
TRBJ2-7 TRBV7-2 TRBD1 CASSLLGGSYEQYF
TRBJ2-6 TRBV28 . CASSPTGTGANVLTF
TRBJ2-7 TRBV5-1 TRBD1 CASRKGQGVDEQYF
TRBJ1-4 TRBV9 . CASGRGGEKLFF
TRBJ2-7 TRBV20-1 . CSATGGGEQYF
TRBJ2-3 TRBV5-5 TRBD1 CASNPTGETDTQYF
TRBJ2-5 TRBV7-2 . CASSLMSSSPDQYF
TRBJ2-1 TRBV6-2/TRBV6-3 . CASSYTSNYNEQFF
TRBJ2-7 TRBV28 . CASSLVRGGFYEQYF
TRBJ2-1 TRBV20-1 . CSARDLPGGRGYNEQFF
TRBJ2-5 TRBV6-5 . CASSYIRGKQETQYF
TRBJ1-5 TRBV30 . CAWSPQVNQPQHF
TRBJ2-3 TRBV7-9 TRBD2 CASSSGGTSNADTQYF
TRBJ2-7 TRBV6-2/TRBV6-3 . CASRDRRFPYEQYF
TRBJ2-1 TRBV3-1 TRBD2 CASSHSERDRAQFF
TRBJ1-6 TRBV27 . CASSYYGARDGAYNSPLHF
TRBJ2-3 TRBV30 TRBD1 CAWSRGQATDTQYF
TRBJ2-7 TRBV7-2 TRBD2 CASSLVGGTTYEQYF
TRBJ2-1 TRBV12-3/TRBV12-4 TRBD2 CASSRTLGLAGVNEQFF
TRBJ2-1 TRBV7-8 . CASSLASVNEQFF
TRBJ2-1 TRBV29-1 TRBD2 CSVEVQRGINEQFF
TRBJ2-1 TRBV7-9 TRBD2 CASTYREAAGSYNEQFF
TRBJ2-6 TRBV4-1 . CASSQGQAGANVLTF
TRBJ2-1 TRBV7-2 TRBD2 CASSQGLAGDEQFF
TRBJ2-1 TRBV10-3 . CAIWAGGAMEQFF
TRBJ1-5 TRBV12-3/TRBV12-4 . CASSLGGRWHQPQHF
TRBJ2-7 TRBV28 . CASSITGTSSYEQYF
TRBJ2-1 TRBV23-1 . CASSQLVQSSYNEQFF
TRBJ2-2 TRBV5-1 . CASSSDSTTGELFF